The 15 T cell receptor beta chains listed next were all sequenced from one sample in a study of T-cell reconstitution after alpha-beta-depleted transplantation in children (dated by TCRdb to between 2015 and 2016). The treatment or condition tag for this specimen amounts to: allogeneic hematopoietic cell transplantation with graft depleted of TCRalphabeta T cells and CD19 B cells. Library generation was performed with PCR. Sequencing was performed on an Illumina HiSeq 2500. Molecular barcoding was employed in the preparation of TCR libraries, with unique molecular identifiers being used to normalize TCRbeta repertoire quantification. The public reads were reprocessed in TCRdb via fastp at Q25 and MiXCR, keeping in-frame beta chains. A single entry per CDR3 protein holds the most common genes and DNA from its merged rows. Present in this sample are 750,000 to 950,000 distinct CDR3 sequences, roughly 15% of which were seen just once. Of the sample, under 6% is held by the ten largest clones.

The starting material was PBMCs, mostly from graft donor cells, obtained 360 days after TCRalphabeta/CD19-depleted stem cell transplant. The receptors derive from a male patient younger than 18 who had a stem cell transplant for acute lymphoblastic leukemia, so the T cells may come from the graft donor.

The chain combines TRBV19 with TRBJ2-7, with D possibly matching TRBD1 (6 bases). The germline V and J ends were trimmed by 10 bases and 2 bases, with 12 bases remaining between them. Per germline, CDR1 LNHDA and CDR2 SQIVND (reference sequence). This CDR3 has 12 residues. The DNA for the CDR3 is TGTGCCACTCCGGCAGGGGCCTACGAGCAGTACTTC. It is translated as CATPAGAYEQYF.

At least ten counts were recorded for this clonotype. The V call is TRBV7-8, the J call TRBJ2-1; a possible D gene is TRBD1 (6 bases). The CDR3 runs 12 residues. CDR1 and CDR2 from the germline V gene are SGHVS and FQNEAQ. Between the trimmed V and J ends, which lost 7 bases and 8 bases, there was a span of 12 bases. The CDR3 DNA reads as TGTGCCAGCATCGAGGGGGTCGATGAGCAGTTCTTC. Translated: CASIEGVDEQFF.

This sequence joins TRBV10-3 and TRBJ1-2; maybe TRBD1 (6 bases). The ends were cut back, 6 bases at V and 4 bases at J, with 12 bases in the middle. The germline V gene encodes CDR1 ENHRY and CDR2 SYGVKD. CDR3 length: 13 amino acids. Here the CDR3 reads CAIRSDRLYGYTF. CDR3 DNA sequence: TGTGCCATCAGATCGGACAGACTCTATGGCTACACCTTC.

This clonotype appeared a few times. V usage is TRBV7-8 and J usage is TRBJ2-7; 9 bases map to TRBD1. The CDR3 covers 15 residues. The germline V gene has CDR1 SGHVS and CDR2 FQNEAQ. V lost 6 bases, J lost 6 bases, and 12 bases stayed unmatched. The CDR3 reads CASSNTGTGRSEQYF. For the CDR3, the DNA is TGTGCCAGCAGTAACACAGGGACAGGGAGGAGCGAGCAGTACTTC.

A few counts support this clonotype. The rearrangement links TRBV29-1 to TRBJ1-2; TRBD1 matches at 8 bases. In germline, CDR1 is SQVTM, CDR2 ANQGSEA. With V trimmed by 3 bases and J by 8 bases, 8 bases remained unmatched. The length of the CDR3 is 13 residues. The CDR3 bases are TGCAGCGTTGACCTAGGACAGGGAAGAGGCTACACCTTC. Amino acid sequence: CSVDLGQGRGYTF.

This clonotype occurred many times. The gene calls are TRBV5-1 and TRBJ2-7; possibly TRBD1 or TRBD2 for D (5 bases each). Between the trimmed V and J ends, which lost 4 bases and 2 bases, there was a span of 7 bases. Germline CDR1 reads SGHRS; CDR2 reads YFSETQ. The CDR3 runs 12 residues. As DNA, the CDR3 is TGCGCCAGCAGCCGGGGCGCCTACGAGCAGTACTTC. This codes for CASSRGAYEQYF. Looking up the rest from reference TRBV5-1 and TRBJ2-7 gives the full variable domain: KAGVTQTPRYLIKTRGQQVTLSCSPISGHRSVSWYQQTPGQGLQFLFEYFSETQRNKGNFPGRFSGRQFSNSRSEMNVSTLELGDSALYLCASSRGAYEQYFGPGTRLTVT.

This clonotype showed up just a few times. The chain joins TRBV7-2 to TRBJ2-6, with D possibly called TRBD1 or TRBD2 (6 bases each). In germline, CDR1 is SGHTA, CDR2 FQGNSA. The CDR3 is 16 amino acids. Trimming took off 5 bases at V and 0 bases at J, with 11 bases between the two ends. In nucleotides, the CDR3 is TGTGCCAGCAGCCTAGGGGGGCACTCTGGGGCCAACGTCCTGACTTTC. Its translation: CASSLGGHSGANVLTF.

This clonotype was seen at least ten times. This chain uses TRBV12-3 or TRBV12-4 with TRBJ2-5, with D possibly being TRBD1 (6 bases). The CDR3 runs 11 residues. The germline V and J ends were trimmed by 4 bases and 10 bases, with 10 bases remaining between them. The CDR3 sequence: CASSSSGDQYF. CDR3 nucleotides: TGTGCCAGCAGTTCATCAGGGGACCAGTACTTC.

The V and J genes are TRBV13 and TRBJ2-7; 8 bases agree with TRBD2. The germline V gene encodes CDR1 PRHDT and CDR2 FYEKMQ (reference sequence). This CDR3 has 15 amino acids. The V gene end was trimmed by 4 bases and the J gene end by 1 base; junction bases not matched to a gene: 6. CDR3 DNA: TGTGCCAGCAGCTCCCCTCTAGCGGGTTCCTACGAGCAGTACTTC. Protein product: CASSSPLAGSYEQYF.

V is TRBV27 and J is TRBJ2-3; D is ambiguous. The germline V gene encodes CDR1 MNHEY and CDR2 SMNVEV (reference sequence). V was shortened by 9 bases and J by 4 bases, with 11 bases between the two germline ends. The CDR3 sequence is 12 residues long. The CDR3 here is CARVPVPDTQYF. DNA of the CDR3: TGTGCCAGGGTCCCGGTGCCAGATACGCAGTATTTT.

The chain couples TRBV9 to TRBJ2-2; no definite D call. With 0 bases removed from V and 0 bases from J, the gap between germline ends came to 6 bases. Germline loops: CDR1 SGDLS, CDR2 YYNGEE. This CDR3 is 15 amino acids long. The CDR3 DNA reads as TGTGCCAGCAGCGTAGTGTGGCCGAACACCGGGGAGCTGTTTTTT. It yields the protein CASSVVWPNTGELFF.

The chain carries TRBV4-1 and TRBJ2-7; TRBD2 might be the D (6 bases). Germline V lookup: CDR1 MGHRA, CDR2 YSYEKL. The CDR3 is 16 amino acids. V dropped 3 bases and J dropped 2 bases, with 17 bases sitting between them. The CDR3, as DNA: TGCGCCAGCAGCCAGGGTCGGGGGAGGTCGGCCTACGAGCAGTACTTC. Encoded protein: CASSQGRGRSAYEQYF.

A few counts support this clonotype. The rearrangement uses TRBV25-1 and TRBJ2-3; 11 nucleotides line up with TRBD2. CDR3 length: 17 amino acids. J lost 0 bases, V lost 3 bases, and 5 bases had no gene match. The V gene's germline CDR1 is MGHDK and CDR2 SYGVNS. CDR3 sequence: CASSDSRTSGSTDTQYF. The CDR3 coding sequence is TGTGCCAGCAGTGACTCCCGGACTAGCGGGAGCACAGATACGCAGTATTTT.

This clonotype showed up just a few times. The chain carries TRBV9 and TRBJ1-1, with D unresolved. V lost 1 base and J lost 3, with 7 bases in between. The CDR3 contains 13 residues. Looked up from germline, CDR1 is SGDLS and CDR2 is YYNGEE. The CDR3 loop is CASSVLGHTEAFF. The CDR3 nucleotides are TGTGCCAGCAGCGTACTAGGCCACACTGAAGCTTTCTTT.

This clonotype has more than one count but fewer than ten. This chain uses TRBV10-2 with TRBJ2-7; 9 nucleotides align to TRBD2. CDR1 WSHSY and CDR2 SAAADI come from the germline V gene. The CDR3 spans 13 residues. The V and J ends lost 6 bases and 3 bases, in that order; junction bases with no gene match: 3. The CDR3 sequence: CASRRLADYEQYF. The CDR3 nucleotides are TGCGCCAGCAGAAGACTAGCGGACTACGAGCAGTACTTC.